This T cell receptor beta chain originates from a study of blood T cells in healthy people across ages. Germline V gene data show CDR1 as LGHNA and CDR2 as YNFKEQ. V was cut by 0 bases and J by 0 bases, with 11 bases left in between. The CDR3 is 16 amino acids. Note on this clonotype: Its antigen is currently unknown.

Primed by a sample-barcoded 5' primer and a J-beta primer mix, a second PCR proceeded for about 7 to 12 cycles. TCRdb reprocessed the 5' RACE reads with MiXCR, giving one entry per CDR3 protein. The data contain hundreds of thousands of distinct CDR3 sequences, around 50% of them singletons. Points from the study as a whole: Versus aged donors, long-lived donors had higher diversity and more naive CD4+ cells.

This receptor was obtained from a middle-aged man in good health. The V gene is TRBV4-2, the J gene TRBJ1-1, with D uncertain. The sequencing input was blood. In DNA, the CDR3 is TGTGCCAGCAGCCAAGAAGTGGCACCAATGAACACTGAAGCTTTCTTT. Translated, it gives CASSQEVAPMNTEAFF.